This T cell receptor (beta chain) stems from a study of human T cells and chemical hapten exposure. Study-level information: Weekly diphenylcyclopropenone doses were given to patients' scalps across the roughly 22-week study.

Individual cDNA molecules (in the library) carried attached unique molecular identifiers. TCRdb re-called the RACE reads through MiXCR, storing one row per CDR3 protein. This sample has just over 350,000 distinct CDR3 sequences, with nearly 6.5% found just once. Overall study results and limits: There was no change with DPC sensitization in TCRs above 1 in 1000 frequency. Patch test score showed a positive correlation with PT1 expanded TCR counts.

This clonotype was picked up a small number of times. Its specificity is not known. The time point denotes: patch test 2, 6 weeks after DPC sensitization. Treatment specified: therapeutic diphenylcyclopropenone sensitization with weekly scalp DPC. Here the sequenced sample was whole blood, taken in connection with sensitization to the hapten diphenylcyclopropenone (DPC). The source of this sequence is a woman under 30 with alopecia areata. Some clones in this sample may be carry-over from other donors' samples.

Written as DNA, the CDR3 is TGTGCCAGCAGTTTAATAGCAGGTGAAAGTTACGAGCAGTACTTC. Protein product: CASSLIAGESYEQYF. The rearrangement uses TRBV27 and TRBJ2-7; D not certain. The CDR3 covers 15 residues. Trimming removed 2 bases from V and 4 bases from J, with 15 bases in between. In germline, CDR1 is MNHEY, CDR2 SMNVEV (reference sequence).